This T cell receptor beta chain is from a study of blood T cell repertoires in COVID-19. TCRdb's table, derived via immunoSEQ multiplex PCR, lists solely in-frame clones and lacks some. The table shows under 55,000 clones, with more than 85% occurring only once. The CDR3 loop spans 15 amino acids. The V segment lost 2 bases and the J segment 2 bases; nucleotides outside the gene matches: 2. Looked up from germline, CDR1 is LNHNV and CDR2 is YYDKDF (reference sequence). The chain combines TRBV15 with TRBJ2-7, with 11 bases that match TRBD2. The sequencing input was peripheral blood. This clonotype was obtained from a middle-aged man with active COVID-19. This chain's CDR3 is CATSRSSGRAYEQYF. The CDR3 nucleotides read TGTGCCACCAGCAGAAGTAGCGGGAGGGCCTACGAGCAGTACTTC. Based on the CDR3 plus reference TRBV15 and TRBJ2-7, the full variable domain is DAMVIQNPRYQVTQFGKPVTLSCSQTLNHNVMYWYQQKSSQAPKLLFHYYDKDFNNEADTPDNFQSRRPNTSFCFLDIRSPGLGDTAMYLCATSRSSGRAYEQYFGPGTRLTVT.